This T cell receptor (beta chain) was recorded in a study of identical twins. Findings and limits, study-wide: One should note that invariant MAIT and iNKT cells could partly confound zero-insertion analyses.

In TCRdb, the 5' RACE reads were re-called with MiXCR into one record per CDR3 protein. The data show approximately 550,000 distinct CDR3 sequences, 20% to 25% seen once. V lost 0 bases and J lost 8, with 17 bases in between. Germline lookup yields CDR1 MNHEY and CDR2 SVGAGI. This CDR3 is built from 15 residues. This clonotype was seen only a few times. Its antigen is not identified. Separately, the same data were catalogued under a study of yellow fever vaccine responses in identical twins.

The rearrangement links TRBV6-5 to TRBJ2-7; a weak D match, TRBD1 (6 bases). The sample taken for sequencing was CD4+ T cells sorted from blood. The TCR comes from a young woman in good health. CDR3 region: CASSYSGRGPTKQYF. CDR3 DNA sequence: TGTGCCAGCAGTTACTCGGGCAGGGGTCCTACGAAGCAGTACTTC.